The 27 T cell receptor beta chains below come from one sample, sequenced in a study of CXCR3-negative and CXCR3-positive naive CD8 T cells. TRB cDNA was prepared as libraries by UMI-labeled 5' RACE. One entry per CDR3 protein, without DNA, is what TCRdb gives after re-calling the 5' RACE reads. This listing includes over 55,000 distinct CDR3 sequences. Study-wide findings and caveats: Compared with CXCR3-negative naive cells, CXCR3-positive naive cells showed more hydrophobic TRB CDR3s.

No antigen has been identified for these receptors. The material sequenced was naive CXCR3+ CD8+ T cells from blood. Subset noted: CD45RO-CCR7+CD27+CD95- naive CD8+ T cells expressing CXCR3 (TNR3+). All receptors derive from a human donor in good health. Some clones in this sample may be carry-over from other donors' samples.

The chain employs TRBV7-3 and TRBJ1-5; the D call from TCRdb, TRBD1, cannot be confirmed without DNA. The CDR3 sequence is 13 residues long. From germline, CDR1 is SGHTA and CDR2 FQGTGA. This CDR3 reads CASSAIQGQPQHF.

Here the CDR3 reads CASSPGGSYNEQFF. The genes are TRBV27 and TRBJ2-1; TCRdb's assignment of TRBD1 cannot be checked, as there is no DNA. Germline assignment: CDR1 MNHEY and CDR2 SMNVEV (reference sequence). CDR3 length: 14 amino acids.

The chain joins TRBV7-2 to TRBJ1-5; TCRdb lists TRBD1, though no DNA is available to test this call. Germline CDR1 reads SGHTA; CDR2 reads FQGNSA. The CDR3 is made up of 15 amino acids. The CDR3 is CASSLWDRSDQPQHF.

J is TRBJ2-7 and V is TRBV4-2; no DNA is available, so the TRBD2 call from TCRdb remains unchecked. CDR1 LGHNA and CDR2 YNFKEQ come from the germline V gene. The CDR3 extends over 17 amino acids. CDR3 in amino acids: CASSQERGPLLSYEQYF.

This chain uses TRBV20-1 with TRBJ2-1; no DNA is available, so the TRBD1 call from TCRdb remains unchecked. Germline CDR1 reads DFQATT; CDR2 reads SNEGSKA (reference sequence). CDR3 length: 14 residues. The CDR3 sequence is CSARDRESYNEQFF.

The V and J genes are TRBV12-5 and TRBJ2-7; the D call of TRBD1 rests on TCRdb alone, since no DNA is present to check it. The CDR3 sequence is 13 residues long. Germline assignment: CDR1 LGHNT and CDR2 FRNRAP. The CDR3 here is CASGLYGGHEQYF.

The V gene is TRBV7-3, the J gene TRBJ1-1; absent DNA, TCRdb's TRBD1 call cannot be checked. Germline CDR1 is SGHTA and CDR2 is FQGTGA. The CDR3 extends over 16 amino acids. Here the CDR3 reads CASSPSGTPMNTEAFF.

This chain joins TRBV4-3 and TRBJ2-1. The CDR3 totals 16 residues. Germline V lookup: CDR1 LGHNA, CDR2 YSLEER. The CDR3: CASSLDSRGPYNEQFF.

The chain recombines TRBV14 with TRBJ2-7. This CDR3 contains 12 residues. Germline CDR1 SGHDN, CDR2 FVKESK. CDR3 loop: CASSQDSPEQYF.

The genes are TRBV3-1 and TRBJ2-7. The length of the CDR3 is 13 residues. Germline CDR1 is LGHDT and CDR2 is YNNKEL (reference sequence). The CDR3 here is CARTNPKGCEQYF.

This rearrangement joins TRBV7-9 to TRBJ2-5. This CDR3 has 14 amino acids. Germline V gene sequence: CDR1 SEHNR, CDR2 FQNEAQ (reference sequence). CDR3 protein: CASSPPRLQETQYF.

The gene calls are TRBV4-3 and TRBJ1-5. Germline CDR1 reads LGHNA; CDR2 reads YSLEER. The CDR3 is 17 amino acids. This CDR3 is CASSQARMIAGDQPQHF.

The chain carries TRBV2 and TRBJ1-3. From germline, CDR1 is SNHLY and CDR2 FYNNEI. CDR3 length equals 16 residues. The CDR3 here is CASRRNTGNSGNTIYF.

This sequence joins TRBV7-9 and TRBJ2-1; TCRdb indicates TRBD2, and absent DNA this call remains unverified. The length of the CDR3 is 16 residues. Germline assignment: CDR1 SEHNR and CDR2 FQNEAQ (reference sequence). The CDR3 reads CASSLGVAGGYNEQFF.

V and J are TRBV6-2 or TRBV6-3 and TRBJ2-3; the D call from TCRdb, TRBD2, cannot be confirmed without DNA. The CDR3 loop spans 20 amino acids. Per the germline V gene, CDR1 is MNHEY and CDR2 is SVGEGT. This CDR3 reads CASSYLRGGTTEYSTDTQYF.

The genes are TRBV6-2 or TRBV6-3 and TRBJ1-1; no DNA is available, so the TRBD1 call from TCRdb remains unchecked. CDR1 is MNHEY, CDR2 SVGEGT, per germline. This CDR3 region has 13 residues. CDR3 in amino acids: CASSGRGNTEAFF.

The V gene is TRBV10-3, the J gene TRBJ1-2; the TCRdb D gene call, TRBD1, has no DNA to confirm it. This CDR3 has 15 amino acids. Germline values: CDR1 ENHRY, CDR2 SYGVKD. CDR3 region: CAISEREQGDYGYTF.

The gene calls are TRBV7-9 and TRBJ2-7; TCRdb selects TRBD1, and the lack of DNA leaves this call unchecked. The germline V gene encodes CDR1 SEHNR and CDR2 FQNEAQ (reference sequence). This CDR3 is 15 amino acids long. CDR3 sequence reads: CASSFLPGQGYEQYF.

The chain joins TRBV4-2 to TRBJ1-4; TCRdb outputs TRBD1, but without DNA this stays unchecked. This CDR3 has 16 amino acids. The germline V gene has CDR1 LGHNA and CDR2 YNFKEQ. The CDR3 here is CASSQEYGTTNEKLFF.

The chain uses TRBV9 and TRBJ2-2; checking the TCRdb D call of TRBD2 is not possible without DNA. The germline V gene has CDR1 SGDLS and CDR2 YYNGEE. The CDR3 runs to 18 residues. The CDR3 is CASSTSRTSGVPAGELFF.

The chain uses TRBV5-5 and TRBJ1-1. The CDR3 loop spans 14 amino acids. CDR1 is SGHKS, CDR2 YYEKEE, per germline (reference sequence). The CDR3 here is CASSYPEGKTEAFF.

The CDR3 loop is CASSPWDDAQETQYF. The chain couples TRBV12-3 or TRBV12-4 to TRBJ2-5; TCRdb outputs TRBD1, but without DNA this stays unchecked. The CDR3 is 15 amino acids.

This rearrangement joins TRBV4-3 to TRBJ1-5; TCRdb lists TRBD1, though no DNA is available to test this call. The V gene's germline CDR1 is LGHNA and CDR2 YSLEER. The CDR3 covers 14 residues. The CDR3: CASSQGTGNQPRHF.

This sequence joins TRBV20-1 and TRBJ2-1; TCRdb proposes TRBD1, but this gene call is untestable without DNA. CDR1 and CDR2 (germline): DFQATT, SNEGSKA (reference sequence). CDR3 length: 16 amino acids. The CDR3 reads CSARVSLGGSYNEQFF.

The chain carries TRBV28 and TRBJ1-6. Germline V CDR1 and CDR2: MDHEN, SYDVKM. The CDR3 totals 16 residues. This CDR3 reads CASRDLGSSYNSPLHF.

This chain links TRBV3-2 with TRBJ2-7; with no DNA, the TCRdb D assignment of TRBD2 cannot be verified. TRBV3-2 is recorded as a pseudogene. The CDR3 length is 15 residues. The CDR3 is CASSQGRVEGSEQYF.

The chain links TRBV6-6 to TRBJ1-2; absent DNA, TCRdb's TRBD1 call cannot be checked. The length of the CDR3 is 16 residues. Germline CDR1 MNHNY, CDR2 SVGAGI (reference sequence). The CDR3 region is CASSYSTGPGNYGYTF.